The 21 T cell receptor beta chains presented below share a single source sample, sequenced in a study of response to subunit inactivated influenza vaccine (dated by TCRdb to the late 2010s). The library was obtained by RT-PCR. The sample was run on an Illumina HiSeq 2500. TCRdb reanalyzed the raw reads on its own, using fastp at Q25 for trimming and MiXCR for clone calling, and kept in-frame beta chains. A single entry per CDR3 protein holds the most common genes and DNA from its merged rows. Across this sample there are hundreds of thousands of distinct CDR3 sequences, with approximately 7.1% seen only once. The ten biggest clones cover 10% to 15% of the sample. Sample: PBMCs from blood, taken roughly 24 months after vaccination. These receptor sequences come from a man between 45 and 75 years old who received an inactivated influenza vaccine. Donor details come from another sample of the same person, matched by shared clones.

V is TRBV3-1 and J is TRBJ1-6; 9 nucleotides line up with TRBD1. Trimming cost V 0 bases and J 7 bases; bases outside gene matches: 4. The CDR3 extends over 16 amino acids. Germline CDR1 and CDR2: LGHDT and YNNKEL (reference sequence). Here the CDR3 reads CASSQERTGANSPLHF. The DNA of the CDR3 is TGTGCCAGCAGCCAAGAACGGACAGGGGCAAATTCACCCCTCCACTTT.

This clonotype was seen a few times. This chain connects TRBV28 to TRBJ2-7; possible D gene TRBD1, 6 bases. The length of the CDR3 is 13 residues. The germline CDR1 and CDR2 sequences are MDHEN and SYDVKM. V was trimmed by 8 bases and J by 4 bases, leaving 15 bases between them. CDR3 protein: CASGRQAVYEQYF. CDR3 nucleotides: TGTGCCAGCGGCCGACAGGCGGTTTACGAGCAGTACTTC.

This clonotype turned up a few times. The chain is built from TRBV20-1 and TRBJ1-1, with 10 bases fitting TRBD1. J gave up 3 bases and V 6 bases, and 4 bases lay outside the gene matches. The CDR3 totals 13 residues. The germline gives CDR1 DFQATT, CDR2 SNEGSKA (reference sequence). The CDR3 sequence: CSARTGGYTEAFF. The CDR3 DNA reads as TGCAGTGCCAGGACAGGGGGTTACACTGAAGCTTTCTTT.

This clonotype was observed a few times. The chain employs TRBV7-2 and TRBJ2-3; the D is unclear. The CDR3 sequence is 15 residues long. Germline CDR1 reads SGHTA; CDR2 reads FQGNSA. Trimming pared 1 base from V and 2 bases from J, leaving 10 bases between. CDR3 nucleotide sequence: TGTGCCAGCAGCTTAGTTGGGCAGTTCACAGATACGCAGTATTTT. Amino acid sequence: CASSLVGQFTDTQYF.

The chain employs TRBV7-6 and TRBJ2-2; D uncertain. Germline V gives CDR1 SGHVS, CDR2 FNYEAQ. Trimming left V 3 bases short and J 6 bases short, with 11 bases between. This CDR3 comprises 14 residues. Written as DNA, the CDR3 is TGTGCCAGCAGCTTTTCCCACTCGTCCGGGGAGCTGTTTTTT. This encodes CASSFSHSSGELFF.

This clonotype was counted at least ten times. V is TRBV12-3 or TRBV12-4 and J is TRBJ2-5, with D perhaps given as TRBD1 or TRBD2 (5 bases each). The CDR3 loop spans 14 amino acids. V was clipped by 6 bases and J by 2 bases, with 13 bases between them. The DNA for the CDR3 is TGTGCCAGCAGCAAACCGGGGCCTCAAGAGACCCAGTACTTC. Translated: CASSKPGPQETQYF.

This clonotype was counted a few times. The chain uses TRBV7-9 and TRBJ2-5, with D possibly TRBD2 on 5 matching bases. Between the trimmed V and J ends, which lost 3 bases and 1 base, there was a span of 18 bases. Germline CDR1 is SEHNR and CDR2 is FQNEAQ (reference sequence). This CDR3 region has 17 residues. This chain's CDR3 is CASSFPFGSERQETQYF. CDR3 nucleotides: TGTGCCAGCAGCTTTCCGTTTGGTAGCGAGCGCCAAGAGACCCAGTACTTC.

This clonotype was seen many times. The chain links TRBV10-3 to TRBJ2-1, with a possible D match to TRBD2 (5 bases). Trimming pared 1 base from V and 3 bases from J, leaving 10 bases between. The CDR3 is 15 residues long. Germline V lookup: CDR1 ENHRY, CDR2 SYGVKD. The CDR3 sequence: CAISELSGVYNEQFF. CDR3 sequence (DNA): TGTGCCATCAGTGAGTTGAGCGGAGTCTACAATGAGCAGTTCTTC.

This clonotype turned up a few times. The V call is TRBV20-1, the J call TRBJ1-1; D is uncertain. Germline CDR1 and CDR2: DFQATT and SNEGSKA (reference sequence). Trimming took 6 bases from V and 4 from J, leaving 12 bases between them. The CDR3 spans 12 residues. The CDR3 sequence: CSAPDLFTEAFF. Written as DNA, the CDR3 is TGCAGTGCGCCGGACCTATTCACTGAAGCTTTCTTT.

There are many counts of this clonotype. The gene calls are TRBV7-9 and TRBJ2-1; 7 nucleotides agree with TRBD2. Losses at the gene ends were 0 bases for V and 4 bases for J; bases not matched to a gene: 3. Germline-derived CDR1 and CDR2 are SEHNR and FQNEAQ (reference sequence). CDR3 length equals 15 residues. This chain's CDR3 is CASSLALAEYNEQFF. The CDR3, as DNA: TGTGCCAGCAGCTTAGCCCTAGCGGAGTACAATGAGCAGTTCTTC.

This clonotype was seen only a few times. The chain is built from TRBV12-1 and TRBJ1-5. TRBV12-1 is noted as a pseudogene. CDR3 size: 13 residues. The CDR3 coding sequence is TGTGCCAGCAGCCGGACCACTAATCAGCCCCAGCATTTT. It yields the protein CASSRTTNQPQHF.

The chain uses TRBV20-1 and TRBJ1-2, with 10 bases identical to TRBD1. Per germline, CDR1 DFQATT and CDR2 SNEGSKA (reference sequence). The length of the CDR3 is 13 residues. Trimming removed 3 bases from V and 8 bases from J; junction bases left unmatched: 6. CDR3 in amino acids: CSASSTGGEGYTF. The CDR3 region has the DNA TGCAGTGCTAGTTCGACAGGGGGCGAAGGCTACACCTTC.

In this sample, this clonotype turned up a few times. This rearrangement joins TRBV29-1 to TRBJ1-5; D is uncertain. CDR1 is SQVTM and CDR2 is ANQGSEA in the germline V gene. The CDR3 extends over 14 amino acids. With 5 bases removed from V and 6 bases from J, the gap between germline ends came to 17 bases. In DNA, the CDR3 is TGCAGCGTTCAAGCACGGGAAATCACTCAGCCCCAGCATTTT. Protein product: CSVQAREITQPQHF.

This clonotype was observed a handful of times. The chain has TRBV7-9 and TRBJ1-1, with D possibly TRBD1 on 6 matching bases. Trimming left V 1 base short and J 4 bases short, with 13 bases between. This CDR3 spans 15 amino acids. In germline, CDR1 is SEHNR, CDR2 FQNEAQ (reference sequence). The CDR3 DNA sequence: TGTGCCAGCAGCTTAGTCAGGGGAGTTGGCACTGAAGCTTTCTTT. Its protein product is CASSLVRGVGTEAFF. The full variable domain, with the rest looked up from reference TRBV7-9 and TRBJ1-1, is DTGVSQNPRHKITKRGQNVTFRCDPISEHNRLYWYRQTLGQGPEFLTYFQNEAQLEKSRLLSDRFSAERPKGSFSTLEIQRTEQGDSAMYLCASSLVRGVGTEAFFGQGTRLTVV.

The J gene is TRBJ2-1, the V gene TRBV11-2; 10 bases agree with TRBD2. The CDR3 covers 19 residues. The ends lost 4 bases at V and 7 bases at J; junction bases unmatched: 19. The germline gives CDR1 SGHAT, CDR2 FQNNGV. CDR3: CASSSGLQRIAGGWNEQFF. The DNA for the CDR3 is TGTGCCAGCAGCTCGGGGCTCCAACGAATAGCGGGGGGTTGGAATGAGCAGTTCTTC. Supplemented by reference TRBV11-2 and TRBJ2-1, the full variable domain reads EAGVAQSPRYKIIEKRQSVAFWCNPISGHATLYWYQQILGQGPKLLIQFQNNGVVDDSQLPKDRFSAERLKGVDSTLKIQPAKLEDSAVYLCASSSGLQRIAGGWNEQFFGPGTRLTVL.

This clonotype has ten or more counts. The rearrangement links TRBV6-1 to TRBJ2-3, with 7 bases lining up with TRBD1. Germline V lookup: CDR1 MNHNS, CDR2 SASEGT. J lost 4 bases, V lost 5 bases, and 6 bases had no gene match. This CDR3 is built from 14 residues. The CDR3 DNA reads TGTGCCAGCAGTCCGACAGGGTGGGCAGATACGCAGTATTTT. Translating gives CASSPTGWADTQYF.

At least ten counts were recorded for this clonotype. The chain employs TRBV20-1 and TRBJ1-5; D remains ambiguous. Trimming removed 6 bases at V and 1 base at J, with 10 bases between. CDR1 DFQATT and CDR2 SNEGSKA come from the germline V gene (reference sequence). CDR3 length: 13 amino acids. CDR3 residues: CSARTASNQPQHF. The CDR3 nucleotides read TGCAGTGCCCGGACGGCGAGCAATCAGCCCCAGCATTTT.

This clonotype was detected only a few times. The V gene is TRBV5-5, the J gene TRBJ2-7; 8 bases are a match to TRBD2. CDR3 length: 15 amino acids. Germline V gene lookup returns CDR1 SGHKS and CDR2 YYEKEE (reference sequence). J lost 4 bases, V lost 4 bases, and 10 bases had no gene match. The CDR3 loop reads CASSGSGLVGYEQYF. CDR3 in DNA: TGTGCCAGCAGCGGGTCGGGACTAGTGGGTTACGAGCAGTACTTC.

The chain links TRBV6-2 or TRBV6-3 to TRBJ2-3, with D tentatively TRBD2 (6 bases). The V and J ends lost 5 bases and 2 bases respectively, with 14 bases between them. The V gene's germline CDR1 is MNHEY and CDR2 SVGEGT. CDR3 size: 15 residues. In DNA form, the CDR3 reads TGTGCCAGCAGTGGCGGAGGGGCCCCCACAGATACGCAGTATTTT. This codes for CASSGGGAPTDTQYF.

Notes on this clonotype: At one boundary the junction diverges from the germline segment, which might be a read error. The gene calls are TRBV4-3 and TRBJ2-7; unclear D gene. Germline V lookup: CDR1 LGHNA, CDR2 YSLEER. CDR3 size: 17 residues. The CDR3 nucleotides are TGCGCCAGCAGCCAAGAAATAGGCCGCCTGAGCTCCTACGAGCAGCACTTC. The encoded protein is CASSQEIGRLSSYEQHF.

This chain connects TRBV20-1 to TRBJ2-3, with 8 bases aligning to TRBD2. Germline values: CDR1 DFQATT, CDR2 SNEGSKA (reference sequence). With 5 bases clipped from V and 3 bases from J, the junction kept 7 bases outside the gene matches. The CDR3 has 14 amino acids. The CDR3 DNA follows: TGCAGTGCTCACCCAGCGGGAGTAACAGATACGCAGTATTTT. The encoded protein is CSAHPAGVTDTQYF.